The rows below give T cell receptor beta chains drawn from one sample of a study of T cells in Graves' hyperthyroidism and ophthalmopathy. TCRdb recomputed calls from the multiplex PCR reads with MiXCR, one row per CDR3 protein. The sample yields fewer than 500,000 distinct CDR3 sequences, 13% seen once. Sequenced input: blood. The origin of the receptors is a man aged 25 to 40 with Graves' hyperthyroidism that later progressed to Graves' ophthalmopathy. Each CDR3 is given with its conserved first and last residue. The order of the fields is D gene, clone size, J gene, V gene, CDR3 DNA, CDR3 protein. A D gene is named only where the DNA matches it firmly. Clone sizes are given selectively: once, few, many, or a class where the clone is expanded.

.,.,TRBJ2-7,TRBV9,TGTGCCAGCAGCCTCGCGGTCGCCGAGCAGTACTTC,CASSLAVAEQYF
TRBD1,few,TRBJ1-2,TRBV19,TGTGCCAGTAGTATAGCGTTAAGGACAGGGGCGCATGGCTACACCTTC,CASSIALRTGAHGYTF
.,many,TRBJ1-2,TRBV27,TGTGCCAGCAGTTTAATAGCCAGTGAGGGGTGCACCTTC,CASSLIASEGCTF
.,many,TRBJ2-2,TRBV7-9,TGTGCCAGCAGAAATGCAGCGGTGAGCGGGGAGCTGTTTTTT,CASRNAAVSGELFF
.,few,TRBJ1-2,TRBV6-2/TRBV6-3,TGTGCCAGCAGAGGCAGCAACTATGGCTACACCTTC,CASRGSNYGYTF
TRBD2,few,TRBJ2-1,TRBV20-1,TGCAGTGCTGACGGACACCTAGCGGGGGATTACAATGAGCAGTTCTTC,CSADGHLAGDYNEQFF
.,many,TRBJ2-7,TRBV20-1,TGCAGTGCTAGAGATTACGGAAGCTCCTACGAGCAGTACTTC,CSARDYGSSYEQYF
.,few,TRBJ1-1,TRBV15,TGTGCCACCAGCAGAGTCCAAAGGGGAGCGGGGAACACTGAAGCTTTCTTT,CATSRVQRGAGNTEAFF
.,many,TRBJ1-1,TRBV6-5,TGTGCCAGCAGTTACTCGGCATACACTGAAGCTTTCTTT,CASSYSAYTEAFF
TRBD1,.,TRBJ1-4,TRBV29-1,TGCAGCGTTGAGGGAGGACAGGACTTTAATGAAAAACTGTTTTTT,CSVEGGQDFNEKLFF
TRBD2,few,TRBJ2-5,TRBV27,TGTGCCAGCACCCCGGCGGGGGGCCTCAGGGCCCAGTACTTC,CASTPAGGLRAQYF
TRBD1,many,TRBJ2-3,TRBV3-1,TGTGCCAGCAGCCAAGGCAGGGGGCCTAGCACAGATACGCAGTATTTT,CASSQGRGPSTDTQYF
.,many,TRBJ2-1,TRBV11-3,TGTGCCAGCAGCTTTTGGGGGGGGCCCTCCAATGAGCAGTTCTTC,CASSFWGGPSNEQFF
TRBD1,few,TRBJ2-6,TRBV19,TGTGCCAGTAGTAAGACAGGGCCTGGGGCCAACGTCCTGACTTTC,CASSKTGPGANVLTF
.,many,TRBJ2-3,TRBV5-1,TGCGCCAGCAGGGCCCCAGGCAGCACAGATACGCAGTATTTT,CASRAPGSTDTQYF
.,many,TRBJ1-5,TRBV11-1,TGTGCCAGCAGCTTAGACAGGGCTCAGCCCCAGCATTTT,CASSLDRAQPQHF
.,many,TRBJ1-2,TRBV5-1,TGCGCCAGCAGCTCGGGACTAACCTCCATCTATGGCTACACCTTC,CASSSGLTSIYGYTF
TRBD1,.,TRBJ1-1,TRBV6-5,TGTGCCAGCAGTTACGTTTTGACAGGGGGAAGAACTGAAGCTTTCTTT,CASSYVLTGGRTEAFF
.,many,TRBJ2-5,TRBV6-1,TGTGCCAGCCGCTTGGGACAAGAGACCCAGTACTTC,CASRLGQETQYF
TRBD2,few,TRBJ2-3,TRBV18,TGTGCCAGCTCACAGCGGGGGCCCGGCCCTGTTAGAGATACGCAGTATTTT,CASSQRGPGPVRDTQYF
.,few,TRBJ1-2,TRBV13,TGTGCCAGCAGCTTAGGATTAGGCCCCTACACCTTC,CASSLGLGPYTF
TRBD2,many,TRBJ2-3,TRBV28,TGTGCCAGCCAACTAGCGGGGGATTCGGATACGCAGTATTTT,CASQLAGDSDTQYF
.,many,TRBJ1-5,TRBV12-3/TRBV12-4,TGTGCCAGCAGTTTTTGGGCGGAGCCCAATCAGCCCCAGCATTTT,CASSFWAEPNQPQHF
.,many,TRBJ1-1,TRBV5-5,TGTGCCAGCAGCTTGGTCCGACACAAGGACACTGAAGCTTTCTTT,CASSLVRHKDTEAFF
.,.,TRBJ1-2,TRBV3-1,TGTGCCAGCAGCCAAGCAGCAAGGCTTATTTCGGGCTACACCTTC,CASSQAARLISGYTF
.,many,TRBJ1-6,TRBV6-1,TGTGCCAGCAGCCGTTCGGCTAGCTCCTATAATTCACCCCTCCACTTT,CASSRSASSYNSPLHF
TRBD1,once,TRBJ2-1,TRBV2,TGTGCCAGCAGTACGCCGACAGGGATGTCCTACAATGAGCAGTTCTTC,CASSTPTGMSYNEQFF
.,.,TRBJ2-3,TRBV7-2,TGTGCCAGCAGCCTCCTGGGGGGGCCGGGAGATACGCAGTATTTT,CASSLLGGPGDTQYF
.,.,TRBJ1-4,TRBV11-2,TGTGCCAGCAGCGCGTTTTCGGGGAATGAAAAACTGTTTTTT,CASSAFSGNEKLFF
.,many,TRBJ2-7,TRBV2,TGTGCCAGCAGTGACACAGGGTTCTCCTACGAGCAGTACTTC,CASSDTGFSYEQYF
.,many,TRBJ2-2,TRBV7-6,TGTGCCAGCAGCTTAGCTCAGAACACCGGGGAGCTGTTTTTT,CASSLAQNTGELFF
.,many,TRBJ1-1,TRBV30,TGTGCCTGGAGTGTACGGGGGGGGTCGGTTGCTTTCTTT,CAWSVRGGSVAFF
.,many,TRBJ2-3,TRBV12-3/TRBV12-4,TGTGCCAGCAGTTTCGCGACAGATACGCAGTATTTT,CASSFATDTQYF
TRBD2,few,TRBJ2-1,TRBV7-6,TGTGCCAGCAGGCCCTCCGGGGGGGCGGACAATGAGCAGTTCTTC,CASRPSGGADNEQFF
.,few,TRBJ1-4,TRBV29-1,TGCAGCGTTGAAAACGAGGGAACTAATGAAAAACTGTTTTTT,CSVENEGTNEKLFF
.,few,TRBJ1-6,TRBV5-1,TGCGCCAGCAGCTTGGTCCAGGGTAGTTCACCCCTCCACTTT,CASSLVQGSSPLHF
.,few,TRBJ1-1,TRBV30,TGTGCCTGGAGTGGTGGAGGCGGAGGTGAAGCTTTCTTT,CAWSGGGGGEAFF
TRBD1,.,TRBJ2-7,TRBV4-1,TGCGCCAGCAGCCAAGTACAGGGGTTCGAGCAGTACTTC,CASSQVQGFEQYF
.,many,TRBJ2-5,TRBV3-1,TGTGCCAGCAGCCAAAGAAGGACAGTAGAGACCCAGTACTTC,CASSQRRTVETQYF
TRBD1,few,TRBJ1-1,TRBV7-9,TGTGCCAGCAGCTTAGGTGGACAGGGGGCTACGCTGGAAGCTTTCTTT,CASSLGGQGATLEAFF
TRBD1,many,TRBJ1-1,TRBV5-8,TGTGCCAGCAGCAAAGGACAGGGGATGAACACTGAAGCTTTCTTT,CASSKGQGMNTEAFF